Following are 26 T cell receptor beta chains from one sample sequenced in a study of Tregs in tolerant kidney transplant recipients. Produced via immunoSEQ multiplex PCR; TCRdb's table is partial and in-frame only. The table records about 15,000 clones, approximately 90% of them present only once. Specimen: CD8+ T cells from blood. Source of these receptors: a human donor in good health.

The rearrangement uses TRBV5-1 and TRBJ2-2; the D is unclear. The CDR3 runs 12 residues. Trimming cost V 0 bases and J 10 bases, with 7 bases left between them. Germline V gives CDR1 SGHRS, CDR2 YFSETQ. The CDR3 sequence: CASSLEVSELFF. In nucleotides, the CDR3 is TGCGCCAGCAGCTTGGAGGTCTCGGAGCTGTTTTTT.

The V and J genes are TRBV7-9 and TRBJ2-7, with D maybe TRBD2 (5 bases). Between the trimmed V and J ends, which lost 3 bases and 1 base, there was a span of 22 bases. The CDR3 consists of 18 residues. Germline V gene sequence: CDR1 SEHNR, CDR2 FQNEAQ (reference sequence). The CDR3 bases are TGTGCCAGCAGCTTCCCGGGCCCGAGCGGTCTCCCTTCCTACGAGCAGTACTTC. Its translation is CASSFPGPSGLPSYEQYF.

The J gene is TRBJ1-2, the V gene TRBV19; possible D gene TRBD1, 6 bases. Trimming stripped 3 bases from V and 4 bases from J, with 15 bases between. Germline-derived CDR1 and CDR2 are LNHDA and SQIVND (reference sequence). The CDR3 spans 15 residues. The CDR3: CASSMGTIPAYGYTF. In DNA, the CDR3 is TGTGCCAGTAGTATGGGGACAATCCCTGCCTATGGCTACACCTTC.

The V gene is TRBV6-6, the J gene TRBJ2-1; perhaps TRBD1 as D (6 bases). The V and J ends lost 6 bases and 8 bases respectively, with 20 bases between them. This CDR3 is 15 amino acids long. Germline CDR1 MNHNY, CDR2 SVGAGI (reference sequence). This chain's CDR3 is CASSDLVTRGYEQFF. The CDR3 DNA follows: TGTGCCAGCAGCGACCTAGTAACGAGGGGGTATGAGCAGTTCTTC.

The chain uses TRBV30 and TRBJ2-1, with D unclear. This CDR3 has 14 residues. Germline loops: CDR1 GTSNPN, CDR2 SVGIG (reference sequence). Trimming took off 1 base at V and 0 bases at J, with 7 bases between the two ends. CDR3 region: CAWSAESSYNEQFF. CDR3 sequence (DNA): TGTGCCTGGAGTGCGGAGAGCTCCTACAATGAGCAGTTCTTC.

This chain connects TRBV11-2 to TRBJ2-5; D not certain. The germline V and J ends were trimmed by 0 bases and 2 bases, with 13 bases remaining between them. The CDR3 spans 16 residues. Per germline, CDR1 SGHAT and CDR2 FQNNGV. The chain's CDR3 is CASSLEIVPTQETQYF. DNA for the CDR3: TGTGCCAGCAGCTTAGAGATCGTTCCCACACAAGAGACCCAGTACTTC. The whole variable domain, filled in from reference TRBV11-2 and TRBJ2-5, reads EAGVAQSPRYKIIEKRQSVAFWCNPISGHATLYWYQQILGQGPKLLIQFQNNGVVDDSQLPKDRFSAERLKGVDSTLKIQPAKLEDSAVYLCASSLEIVPTQETQYFGPGTRLLVL.

The chain uses TRBV27 and TRBJ2-7, with 7 nucleotides matching TRBD1. CDR3 length: 15 amino acids. V lost 4 bases to trimming and J lost 4 bases; unmatched junction nucleotides: 10. The V gene's germline CDR1 is MNHEY and CDR2 SMNVEV (reference sequence). CDR3 bases: TGTGCCAGCAGTTCCGGACAGGAAGGTATATACGAGCAGTACTTC. This codes for CASSSGQEGIYEQYF.

The CDR3 coding sequence is TGTGCCAGCAGCCAGGGACTAGCGGCCCAAGAGACCCAGTACTTC. It specifies CASSQGLAAQETQYF. The V gene is TRBV7-3, the J gene TRBJ2-5, with TRBD2 matching 11 bases. V shed 5 bases and J 1 base; nucleotides not matched to a gene: 3. This CDR3 spans 15 amino acids. Germline CDR1 is SGHTA and CDR2 is FQGTGA.

The chain recombines TRBV19 with TRBJ2-5; a possible D gene is TRBD1 (5 bases). The CDR3 covers 14 residues. The germline gives CDR1 LNHDA, CDR2 SQIVND (reference sequence). V was cut by 3 bases and J by 4 bases, with 12 bases left in between. CDR3 in amino acids: CASSMGRVRETQYF. The CDR3 nucleotides are TGTGCCAGTAGTATGGGCAGGGTGAGAGAGACCCAGTACTTC.

V gene TRBV5-6 combines with J gene TRBJ2-1, with 8 bases that match TRBD2. V lost 8 bases, J lost 9 bases, and 7 bases stayed unmatched. This CDR3 has 12 amino acids. Germline CDR1 and CDR2: SGHDT and YYEEEE. CDR3 DNA sequence: TGTGCCAGTCCGGGACTAGTGTGTGAGCAGTTCTTC. It codes for CASPGLVCEQFF.

The chain has TRBV9 and TRBJ2-2; D is unclear. The CDR3 sequence is 14 residues long. The V and J ends lost 0 bases and 1 base respectively, with 4 bases between them. Germline V gene lookup returns CDR1 SGDLS and CDR2 YYNGEE. Here the CDR3 reads CASSVGGNTGELFF. CDR3 bases: TGTGCCAGCAGCGTAGGGGGGAACACCGGGGAGCTGTTTTTT.

The chain links TRBV5-4 to TRBJ2-1; 10 positions match TRBD2. Germline V CDR1 and CDR2: SGHNT, YYREEE (reference sequence). The CDR3 has 18 residues. V was clipped by 3 bases and J by 6 bases; unmatched bases: 15. In nucleotides, the CDR3 is TGTGCCAGCAGCTATATGAGCGGGAGGGCCTATAAGGGCAATGAGCAGTTCTTC. This sequence encodes CASSYMSGRAYKGNEQFF.

The chain couples TRBV2 to TRBJ1-1; a possible D gene is TRBD1 (6 bases). Between the trimmed V and J ends, which lost 7 bases and 5 bases, there was a span of 11 bases. This CDR3 region has 12 residues. The germline CDR1 and CDR2 sequences are SNHLY and FYNNEI. CDR3 coding DNA: TGTGCCAGCATACAGGGTCGGACTGAAGCTTTCTTT. Amino acids: CASIQGRTEAFF.

The genes are TRBV7-9 and TRBJ2-7, with TRBD1 matching 8 bases. Trimming took 5 bases from V and 5 from J; bases not matched to a gene: 5. In germline, CDR1 is SEHNR, CDR2 FQNEAQ (reference sequence). This CDR3 has 13 amino acids. CDR3 protein: CASSKDRADEQYF. The CDR3 DNA is TGTGCCAGCAGCAAGGACAGGGCTGACGAGCAGTACTTC.

This clone was counted a few times. The chain carries TRBV20-1 and TRBJ1-2; no clear D. The V gene's germline CDR1 is DFQATT and CDR2 SNEGSKA (reference sequence). This CDR3 has 9 amino acids. Trimming removed 6 bases at V and 6 bases at J, with 5 bases between. CDR3 loop: CSATDGYTF. CDR3 DNA: TGCAGTGCCACGGATGGCTACACCTTC.

This chain links TRBV7-9 with TRBJ1-1; no clear D gene. CDR1 is SEHNR, CDR2 FQNEAQ, per germline (reference sequence). This CDR3 region has 12 residues. Trimming took off 2 bases at V and 7 bases at J, with 8 bases between the two ends. Here the CDR3 DNA reads TGTGCCAGCAGCTTACGGCCGGGTGAAGCTTTCTTT. It codes for CASSLRPGEAFF.

J is TRBJ1-2 and V is TRBV19; D not certain. In germline, CDR1 is LNHDA, CDR2 SQIVND (reference sequence). This CDR3 is 15 amino acids long. V lost 8 bases, J lost 4 bases, and 20 bases lay in between. The CDR3 DNA is TGTGCCAGTTCCGGTCCCGGACGGACGATCTATGGCTACACCTTC. Protein product: CASSGPGRTIYGYTF.

This chain links TRBV12-5 with TRBJ2-7; no clear D. Germline CDR1 LGHNT, CDR2 FRNRAP. This CDR3 comprises 12 residues. Trimming left V 2 bases short and J 3 bases short, with 5 bases between. The CDR3 region is CASGLSIYEQYF. DNA for the CDR3: TGTGCTAGTGGTTTGTCTATCTACGAGCAGTACTTC.

In its sample, this clone was seen once. The chain joins TRBV9 to TRBJ1-5; D uncertain. CDR1 and CDR2 (germline): SGDLS, YYNGEE. The CDR3 is made up of 15 amino acids. V lost 4 bases to trimming and J lost 0 bases, with 11 bases between them. The CDR3 here is CASSSGPASNQPQHF. For the CDR3, the DNA is TGTGCCAGCAGCAGCGGACCGGCTAGCAATCAGCCCCAGCATTTT.

This sequence joins TRBV4-3 and TRBJ2-3, with 7 bases lining up with TRBD2. Germline V gene sequence: CDR1 LGHNA, CDR2 YSLEER. This CDR3 contains 16 residues. The J segment lost 5 bases and the V segment lost 0 bases, leaving 8 bases of the junction unmatched. Here the CDR3 reads CASSQDSSGGIDTQYF. For the CDR3, the DNA is TGCGCCAGCAGCCAAGATTCGTCGGGAGGAATAGATACGCAGTATTTT.

Only one count was recorded for this clone. This chain uses TRBV7-9 with TRBJ1-5; 9 bases are shared with TRBD1. The length of the CDR3 is 18 residues. Germline values: CDR1 SEHNR, CDR2 FQNEAQ (reference sequence). V lost 0 bases, J lost 4 bases, and 10 bases stayed unmatched. The CDR3, as DNA: TGTGCCAGCAGCTTAGCAGACAAGGAGACAGGGGGGAATCAGCCCCAGCATTTT. This encodes CASSLADKETGGNQPQHF.

The chain has TRBV2 and TRBJ2-7, with TRBD2 as a possible D gene (6 bases). Germline V gene sequence: CDR1 SNHLY, CDR2 FYNNEI. The CDR3 has 14 amino acids. Deletions cut 10 bases from V and 0 bases from J, with 16 bases between. CDR3 sequence reads: CANTDSGGSYEQYF. CDR3 nucleotides: TGTGCCAACACAGATTCCGGGGGCTCCTACGAGCAGTACTTC.

The genes are TRBV11-3 and TRBJ2-2, with D possibly being TRBD1 (6 bases). The V and J ends lost 4 bases and 4 bases respectively, with 13 bases between them. CDR1 is SGHNT and CDR2 is YENEEA in the germline V gene. This CDR3 is 15 amino acids long. CDR3 DNA: TGTGCCAGCAGCTCGGCCAGGGGCGGCACCGGGGAGCTGTTTTTT. Its protein is CASSSARGGTGELFF. Full variable domain (rest looked up from reference TRBV11-3 and TRBJ2-2): EAGVVQSPRYKIIEKKQPVAFWCNPISGHNTLYWYLQNLGQGPELLIRYENEEAVDDSQLPKDRFSAERLKGVDSTLKIQPAELGDSAVYLCASSSARGGTGELFFGEGSRLTVL.

V is TRBV13 and J is TRBJ2-2, with 10 bases aligning to TRBD2. The germline gives CDR1 PRHDT, CDR2 FYEKMQ (reference sequence). Losses at the gene ends were 4 bases for V and 5 bases for J; bases not matched to a gene: 7. The length of the CDR3 is 16 residues. The CDR3 protein is CASSSWTSGGTGELFF. CDR3 coding DNA: TGTGCCAGCAGCTCCTGGACTAGCGGAGGGACCGGGGAGCTGTTTTTT.

The chain recombines TRBV5-6 with TRBJ2-3; D unclear. V gave up 6 bases and J gave up 5 bases, with 10 bases separating them. The CDR3 spans 12 residues. The germline V gene encodes CDR1 SGHDT and CDR2 YYEEEE. CDR3 nucleotides: TGTGCCAGCACTCATCCGGGAGATACGCAGTATTTT. Protein product: CASTHPGDTQYF.

The chain links TRBV6-1 to TRBJ1-1; no reliable D call. The CDR3 length is 13 residues. The germline gives CDR1 MNHNS, CDR2 SASEGT. V gave up 6 bases and J gave up 0 bases, with 8 bases separating them. DNA for the CDR3: TGTGCCAGCAGGGACCTCATGAACACTGAAGCTTTCTTT. It is translated as CASRDLMNTEAFF.